The present T cell receptor beta chain was sequenced within a study of blood T cells in healthy people across ages. Germline V gene data show CDR1 as MDHEN and CDR2 as SYDVKM. There are 13 residues in the CDR3. Next came a second PCR, run for roughly 6 to 11 cycles, which used a sample-barcoded 5' primer along with a J-beta primer mix. All cDNA molecules were each tagged by a template-switch adaptor with 12 random nucleotides. TCRdb itself ran the 5' RACE reads through MiXCR, one entry per CDR3 protein. The data hold roughly 1.5 million distinct CDR3 sequences, with around 40% observed a single time. Sample donors were healthy Caucasian individuals that came from Russia, aged 6 to 90.

Sequenced material: blood. The chain uses TRBV28 and TRBJ2-1, with D possibly TRBD1 on 6 matching bases. TRBJ2-7 matches the DNA end more closely, so the J call is doubtful. The sequence was collected from a woman under 30 in good health. This CDR3 reads CASSGVTRGEQYF. The CDR3 DNA sequence: TGTGCCAGCAGTGGGGTAACCAGGGGAGAGCAGTACTTC.